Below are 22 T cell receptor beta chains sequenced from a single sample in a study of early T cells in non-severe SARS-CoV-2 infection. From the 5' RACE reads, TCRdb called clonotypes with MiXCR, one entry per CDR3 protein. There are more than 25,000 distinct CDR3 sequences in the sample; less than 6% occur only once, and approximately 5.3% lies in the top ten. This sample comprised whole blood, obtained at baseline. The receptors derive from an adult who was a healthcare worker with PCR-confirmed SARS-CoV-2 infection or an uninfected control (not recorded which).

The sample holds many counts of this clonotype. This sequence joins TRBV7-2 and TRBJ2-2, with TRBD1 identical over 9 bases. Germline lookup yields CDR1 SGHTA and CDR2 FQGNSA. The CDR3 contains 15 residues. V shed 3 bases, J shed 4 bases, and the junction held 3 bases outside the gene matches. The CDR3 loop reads CASSFMTGGTGELFF. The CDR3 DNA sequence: TGTGCCAGCAGCTTCATGACAGGGGGCACCGGGGAGCTGTTTTTT.

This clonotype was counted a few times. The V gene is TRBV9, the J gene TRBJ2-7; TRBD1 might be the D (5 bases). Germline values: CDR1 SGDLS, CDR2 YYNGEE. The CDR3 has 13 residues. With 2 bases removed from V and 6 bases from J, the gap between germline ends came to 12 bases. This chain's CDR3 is CASSVGPGGEQYF. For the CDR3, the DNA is TGTGCCAGCAGCGTGGGGCCGGGCGGCGAGCAGTACTTC. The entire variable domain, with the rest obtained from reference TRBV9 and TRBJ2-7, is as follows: DSGVTQTPKHLITATGQRVTLRCSPRSGDLSVYWYQQSLDQGLQFLIQYYNGEERAKGNILERFSAQQFPDLHSELNLSSLELGDSALYFCASSVGPGGEQYFGPGTRLTVT.

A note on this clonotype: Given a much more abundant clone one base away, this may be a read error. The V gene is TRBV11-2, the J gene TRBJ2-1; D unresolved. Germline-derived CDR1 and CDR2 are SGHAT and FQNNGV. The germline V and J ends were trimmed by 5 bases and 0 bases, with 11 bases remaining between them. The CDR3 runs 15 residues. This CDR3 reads CASSNQWSSYNEQFF. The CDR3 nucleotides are TGTGCCAGCAGCAATCAATGGAGCTCCTACAATGAGCAGTTCTTC.

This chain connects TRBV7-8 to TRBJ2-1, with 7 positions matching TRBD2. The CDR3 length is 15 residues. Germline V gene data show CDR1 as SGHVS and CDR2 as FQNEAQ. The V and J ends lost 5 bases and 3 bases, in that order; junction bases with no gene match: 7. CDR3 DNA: TGTGCCAGCAGCGCCTTAGCGGGCCTCTACAATGAGCAGTTCTTC. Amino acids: CASSALAGLYNEQFF.

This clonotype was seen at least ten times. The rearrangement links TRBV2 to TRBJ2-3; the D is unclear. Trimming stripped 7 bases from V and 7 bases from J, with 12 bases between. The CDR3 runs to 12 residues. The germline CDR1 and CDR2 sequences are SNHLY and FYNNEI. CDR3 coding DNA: TGTGCCAGCACGGGCTCCACGTATACGCAGTATTTT. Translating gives CASTGSTYTQYF.

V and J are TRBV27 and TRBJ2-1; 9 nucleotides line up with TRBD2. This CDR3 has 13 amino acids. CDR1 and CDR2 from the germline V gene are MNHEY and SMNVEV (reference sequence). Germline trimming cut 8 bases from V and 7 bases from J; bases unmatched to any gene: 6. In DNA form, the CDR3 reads TGTGCCAGCGGTAGCGGGAGTAGGAATGAGCAGTTCTTC. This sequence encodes CASGSGSRNEQFF.

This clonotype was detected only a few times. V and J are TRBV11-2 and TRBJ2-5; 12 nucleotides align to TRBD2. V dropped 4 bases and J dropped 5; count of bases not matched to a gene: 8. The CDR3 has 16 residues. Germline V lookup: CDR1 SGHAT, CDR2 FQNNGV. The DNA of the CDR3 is TGTGCCAGCAGCTCCACGACTAGCGGGAGAAGGGAGACCCAGTACTTC. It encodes CASSSTTSGRRETQYF. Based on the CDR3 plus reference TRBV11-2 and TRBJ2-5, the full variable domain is EAGVAQSPRYKIIEKRQSVAFWCNPISGHATLYWYQQILGQGPKLLIQFQNNGVVDDSQLPKDRFSAERLKGVDSTLKIQPAKLEDSAVYLCASSSTTSGRRETQYFGPGTRLLVL.

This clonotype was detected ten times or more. CDR3 residues: CASSMDGPRTGELFF. In DNA, the CDR3 is TGTGCCAGCAGCATGGACGGACCTAGAACCGGGGAGCTGTTTTTT. The chain uses TRBV11-3 and TRBJ2-2; D gene unclear. This CDR3 region has 15 residues. V was cut by 5 bases and J by 5 bases, with 15 bases left in between. Germline V lookup: CDR1 SGHNT, CDR2 YENEEA.

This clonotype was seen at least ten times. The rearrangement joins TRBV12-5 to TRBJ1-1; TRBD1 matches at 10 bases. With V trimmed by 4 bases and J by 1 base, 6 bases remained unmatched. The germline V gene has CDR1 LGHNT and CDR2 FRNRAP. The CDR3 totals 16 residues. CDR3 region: CASGSGQGNPNTEAFF. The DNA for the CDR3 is TGTGCTAGTGGTTCGGGACAGGGGAACCCGAACACTGAAGCTTTCTTT. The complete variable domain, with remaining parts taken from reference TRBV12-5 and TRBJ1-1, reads DARVTQTPRHKVTEMGQEVTMRCQPILGHNTVFWYRQTMMQGLELLAYFRNRAPLDDSGMPKDRFSAEMPDATLATLKIQPSEPRDSAVYFCASGSGQGNPNTEAFFGQGTRLTVV.

CDR3 sequence: CASSLGSGQINIQYF. The DNA for the CDR3 is TGCGCCAGCAGCTTGGGATCCGGTCAGATAAACATTCAGTACTTC. V is TRBV5-1 and J is TRBJ2-4; D not certain. Germline V gene lookup returns CDR1 SGHRS and CDR2 YFSETQ. CDR3 length: 15 amino acids. Trimming stripped 0 bases from V and 6 bases from J, with 13 bases between. Based on the CDR3 plus reference TRBV5-1 and TRBJ2-4, the full variable domain is KAGVTQTPRYLIKTRGQQVTLSCSPISGHRSVSWYQQTPGQGLQFLFEYFSETQRNKGNFPGRFSGRQFSNSRSEMNVSTLELGDSALYLCASSLGSGQINIQYFGAGTRLSVL.

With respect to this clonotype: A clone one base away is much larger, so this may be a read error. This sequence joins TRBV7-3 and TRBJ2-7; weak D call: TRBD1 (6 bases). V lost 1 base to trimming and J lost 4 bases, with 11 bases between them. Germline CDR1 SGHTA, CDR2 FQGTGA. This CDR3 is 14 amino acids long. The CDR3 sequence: CASSLMGRGYEQYF. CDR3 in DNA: TGTGCCAGCAGCTTAATGGGCAGGGGATACGAGCAGTACTTC.

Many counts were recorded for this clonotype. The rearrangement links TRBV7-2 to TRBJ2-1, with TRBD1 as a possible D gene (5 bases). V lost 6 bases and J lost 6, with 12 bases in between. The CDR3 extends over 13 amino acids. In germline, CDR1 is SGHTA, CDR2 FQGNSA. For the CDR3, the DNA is TGTGCCAGCAGATTTTCGACAGTCAATGAGCAGTTCTTC. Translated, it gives CASRFSTVNEQFF.

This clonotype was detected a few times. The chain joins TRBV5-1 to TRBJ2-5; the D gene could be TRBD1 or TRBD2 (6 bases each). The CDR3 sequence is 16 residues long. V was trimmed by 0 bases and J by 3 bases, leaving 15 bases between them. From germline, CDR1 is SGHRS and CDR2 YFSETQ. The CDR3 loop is CASSLGAGEVKETQYF. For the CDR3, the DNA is TGCGCCAGCAGCTTGGGGGCAGGGGAGGTGAAAGAGACCCAGTACTTC.

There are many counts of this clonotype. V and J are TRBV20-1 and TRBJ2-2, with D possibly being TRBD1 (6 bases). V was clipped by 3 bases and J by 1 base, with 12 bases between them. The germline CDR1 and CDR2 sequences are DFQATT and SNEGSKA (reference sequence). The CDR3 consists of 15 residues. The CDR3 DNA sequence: TGCAGTGCTAGCGGTGCCAGGGGGAACACCGGGGAGCTGTTTTTT. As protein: CSASGARGNTGELFF.

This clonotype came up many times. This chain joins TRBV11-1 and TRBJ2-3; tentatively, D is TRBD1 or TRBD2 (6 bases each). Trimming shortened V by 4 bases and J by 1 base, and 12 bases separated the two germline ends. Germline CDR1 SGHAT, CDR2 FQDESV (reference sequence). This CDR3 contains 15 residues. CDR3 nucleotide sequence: TGTGCCAGCAGCTCCGGGGGCCAGGGCACAGATACGCAGTATTTT. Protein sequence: CASSSGGQGTDTQYF.

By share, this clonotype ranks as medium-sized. The CDR3 DNA follows: TGCAGTGCTAGAGATACAAACTATGGCTACACCTTC. This sequence encodes CSARDTNYGYTF. This chain connects TRBV20-1 to TRBJ1-2; D not resolved. Trimming removed 0 bases at V and 2 bases at J, with 4 bases between. This CDR3 has 12 residues. Germline CDR1 reads DFQATT; CDR2 reads SNEGSKA (reference sequence).

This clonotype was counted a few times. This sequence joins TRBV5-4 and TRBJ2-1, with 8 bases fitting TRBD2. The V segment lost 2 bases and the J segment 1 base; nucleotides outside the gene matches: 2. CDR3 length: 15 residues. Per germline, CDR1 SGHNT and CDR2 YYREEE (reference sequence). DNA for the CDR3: TGTGCCAGCAGCTTAGGCGGGGGGTCCTACAATGAGCAGTTCTTC. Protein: CASSLGGGSYNEQFF.

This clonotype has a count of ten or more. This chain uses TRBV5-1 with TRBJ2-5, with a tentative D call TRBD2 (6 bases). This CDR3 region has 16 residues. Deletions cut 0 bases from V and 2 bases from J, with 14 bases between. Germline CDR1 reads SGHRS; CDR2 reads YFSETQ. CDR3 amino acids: CASSLVLSGGQETQYF. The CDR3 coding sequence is TGCGCCAGCAGCTTGGTCCTTTCCGGGGGACAAGAGACCCAGTACTTC.

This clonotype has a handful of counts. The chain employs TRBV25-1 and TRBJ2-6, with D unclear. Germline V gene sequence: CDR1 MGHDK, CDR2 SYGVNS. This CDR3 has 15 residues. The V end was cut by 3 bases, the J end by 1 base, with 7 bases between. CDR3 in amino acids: CASSDGRSGANVLTF. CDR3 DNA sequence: TGTGCCAGCAGTGATGGACGATCTGGGGCCAACGTCCTGACTTTC.

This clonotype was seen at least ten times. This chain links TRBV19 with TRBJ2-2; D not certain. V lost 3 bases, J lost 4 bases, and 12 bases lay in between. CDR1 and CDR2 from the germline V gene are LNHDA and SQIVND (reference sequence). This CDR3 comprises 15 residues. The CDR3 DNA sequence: TGTGCCAGTAGTATGGTACAGCTAGGCACCGGGGAGCTGTTTTTT. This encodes CASSMVQLGTGELFF. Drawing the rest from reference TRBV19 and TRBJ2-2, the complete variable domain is DGGITQSPKYLFRKEGQNVTLSCEQNLNHDAMYWYRQDPGQGLRLIYYSQIVNDFQKGDIAEGYSVSREKKESFPLTVTSAQKNPTAFYLCASSMVQLGTGELFFGEGSRLTVL.

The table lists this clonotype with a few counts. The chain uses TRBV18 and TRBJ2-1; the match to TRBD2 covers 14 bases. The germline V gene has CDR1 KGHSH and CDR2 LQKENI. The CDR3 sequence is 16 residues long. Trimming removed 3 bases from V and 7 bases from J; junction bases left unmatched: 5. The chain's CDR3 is CASSPGTSGRWNEQFF. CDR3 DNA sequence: TGTGCCAGCTCACCCGGGACTAGCGGGAGATGGAATGAGCAGTTCTTC.

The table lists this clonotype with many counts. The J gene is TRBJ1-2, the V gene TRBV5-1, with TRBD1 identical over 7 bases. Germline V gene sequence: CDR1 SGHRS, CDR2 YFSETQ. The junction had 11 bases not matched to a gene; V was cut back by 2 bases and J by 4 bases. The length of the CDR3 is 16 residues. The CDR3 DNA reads TGCGCCAGCAGCTTTACCTCCGGGACAGAAATCTATGGCTACACCTTC. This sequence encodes CASSFTSGTEIYGYTF.